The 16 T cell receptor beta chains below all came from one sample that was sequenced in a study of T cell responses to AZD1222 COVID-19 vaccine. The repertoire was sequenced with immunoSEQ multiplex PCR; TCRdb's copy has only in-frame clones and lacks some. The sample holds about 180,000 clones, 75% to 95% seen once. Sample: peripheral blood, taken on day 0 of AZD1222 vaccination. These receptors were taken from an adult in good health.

CDR3 in amino acids: CASSQERFYGYTF. In nucleotides, the CDR3 is TGCGCCAGCAGCCAAGAAAGATTCTATGGCTACACCTTC. The chain joins TRBV4-3 to TRBJ1-2; D call uncertain. This CDR3 is built from 13 residues. V lost 0 bases, J lost 4 bases, and 6 bases lay in between. In germline, CDR1 is LGHNA, CDR2 YSLEER.

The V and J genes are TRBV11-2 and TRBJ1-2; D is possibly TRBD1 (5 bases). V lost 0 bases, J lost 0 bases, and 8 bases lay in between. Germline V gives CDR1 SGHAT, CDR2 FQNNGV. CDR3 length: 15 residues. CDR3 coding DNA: TGTGCCAGCAGCTTAGAACGAGGGGCTAACTATGGCTACACCTTC. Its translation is CASSLERGANYGYTF.

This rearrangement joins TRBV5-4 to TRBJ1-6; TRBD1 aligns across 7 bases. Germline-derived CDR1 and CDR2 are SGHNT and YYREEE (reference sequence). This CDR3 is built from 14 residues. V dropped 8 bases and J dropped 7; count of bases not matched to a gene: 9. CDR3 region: CASSDRERNSPLHF. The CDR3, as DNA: TGTGCCAGTTCAGACAGGGAAAGGAATTCACCCCTCCACTTT.

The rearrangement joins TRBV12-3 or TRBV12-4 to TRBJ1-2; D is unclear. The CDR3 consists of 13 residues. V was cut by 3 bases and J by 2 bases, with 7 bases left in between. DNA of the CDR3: TGTGCCAGCAGTTTCGCAGTAAACTATGGCTACACCTTC. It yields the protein CASSFAVNYGYTF.

The CDR3 reads CASSFGQSYGYTF. CDR3 in DNA: TGTGCCAGCAGCTTCGGACAGAGTTATGGCTACACCTTC. The rearrangement uses TRBV7-8 and TRBJ1-2; the D gene is possibly TRBD1 (6 bases). The ends were cut back, 3 bases at V and 5 bases at J, with 10 bases in the middle. Germline loops: CDR1 SGHVS, CDR2 FQNEAQ. The CDR3 extends over 13 amino acids.

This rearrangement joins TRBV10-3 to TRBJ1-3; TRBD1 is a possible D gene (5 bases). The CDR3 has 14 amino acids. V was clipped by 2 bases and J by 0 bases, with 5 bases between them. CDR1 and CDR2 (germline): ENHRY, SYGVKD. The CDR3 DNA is TGTGCCATCAGTGAGGACAGCTCTGGAAACACCATATATTTT. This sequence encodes CAISEDSSGNTIYF.

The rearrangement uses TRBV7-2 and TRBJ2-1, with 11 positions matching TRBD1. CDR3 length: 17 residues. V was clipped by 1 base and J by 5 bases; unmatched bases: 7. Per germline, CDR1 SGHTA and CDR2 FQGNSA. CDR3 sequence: CASSLGYRDRGDNEQFF. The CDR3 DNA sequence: TGTGCCAGCAGCTTAGGGTATCGGGACAGGGGGGACAATGAGCAGTTCTTC.

The CDR3: CASSREDYGYTF. The CDR3 DNA follows: TGTGCCAGCTCAAGGGAGGACTATGGCTACACCTTC. J is TRBJ1-2 and V is TRBV18; D ambiguous. V lost 5 bases to trimming and J lost 3 bases, with 7 bases between them. The CDR3 has 12 residues. Per germline, CDR1 KGHSH and CDR2 LQKENI.

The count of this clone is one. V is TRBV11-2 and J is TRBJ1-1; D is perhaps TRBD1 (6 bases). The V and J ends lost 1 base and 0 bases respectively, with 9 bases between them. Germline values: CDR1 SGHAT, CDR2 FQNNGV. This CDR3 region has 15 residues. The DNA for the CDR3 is TGTGCCAGCAGCTTAGGCACAGGGCTGAACACTGAAGCTTTCTTT. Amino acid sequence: CASSLGTGLNTEAFF. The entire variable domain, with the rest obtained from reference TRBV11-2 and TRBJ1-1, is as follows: EAGVAQSPRYKIIEKRQSVAFWCNPISGHATLYWYQQILGQGPKLLIQFQNNGVVDDSQLPKDRFSAERLKGVDSTLKIQPAKLEDSAVYLCASSLGTGLNTEAFFGQGTRLTVV.

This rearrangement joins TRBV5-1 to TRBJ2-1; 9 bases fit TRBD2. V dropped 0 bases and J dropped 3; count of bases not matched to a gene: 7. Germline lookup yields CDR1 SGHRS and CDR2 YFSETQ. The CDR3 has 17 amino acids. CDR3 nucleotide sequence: TGCGCCAGCAGCTTGGTGCTTAGCGGGGGAATCTACAATGAGCAGTTCTTC. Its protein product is CASSLVLSGGIYNEQFF.

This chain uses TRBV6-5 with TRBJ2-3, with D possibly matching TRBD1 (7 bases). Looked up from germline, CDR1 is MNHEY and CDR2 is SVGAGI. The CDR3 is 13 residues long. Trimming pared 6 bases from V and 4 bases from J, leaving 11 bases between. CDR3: CASSPRGADTQYF. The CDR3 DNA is TGTGCCAGCAGCCCCAGGGGGGCAGATACGCAGTATTTT.

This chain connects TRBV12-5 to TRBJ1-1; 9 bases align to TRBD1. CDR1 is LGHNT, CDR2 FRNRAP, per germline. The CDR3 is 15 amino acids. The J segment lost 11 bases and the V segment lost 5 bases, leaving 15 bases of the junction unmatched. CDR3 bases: TGTGCTAGTGGTCAGGACAGGGGATTTAGCAGCGAGGCTTTCTTT. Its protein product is CASGQDRGFSSEAFF.

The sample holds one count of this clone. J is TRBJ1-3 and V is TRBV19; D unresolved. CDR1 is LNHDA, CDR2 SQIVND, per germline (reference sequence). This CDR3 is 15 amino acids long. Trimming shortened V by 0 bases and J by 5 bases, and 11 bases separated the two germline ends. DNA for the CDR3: TGTGCCAGTAGTATAGATGGTGGCAGAAGAAACACCATATATTTT. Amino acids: CASSIDGGRRNTIYF.

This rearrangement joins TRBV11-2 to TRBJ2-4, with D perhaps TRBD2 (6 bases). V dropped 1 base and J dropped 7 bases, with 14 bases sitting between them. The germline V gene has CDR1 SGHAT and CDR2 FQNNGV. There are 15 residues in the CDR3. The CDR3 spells CASSLGLDGGNIQYF. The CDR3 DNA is TGTGCCAGCAGCTTAGGACTTGATGGGGGGAACATTCAGTACTTC.

The DNA of the CDR3 is TGTGCCAGCAGCTTACTCTCTGGCAGCAATCAGCCCCAGCATTTT. Translation gives CASSLLSGSNQPQHF. The chain employs TRBV7-9 and TRBJ1-5; D remains unclear. Trimming removed 2 bases from V and 1 base from J, with 9 bases in between. This CDR3 is 15 amino acids long. The germline CDR1 and CDR2 sequences are SEHNR and FQNEAQ (reference sequence).

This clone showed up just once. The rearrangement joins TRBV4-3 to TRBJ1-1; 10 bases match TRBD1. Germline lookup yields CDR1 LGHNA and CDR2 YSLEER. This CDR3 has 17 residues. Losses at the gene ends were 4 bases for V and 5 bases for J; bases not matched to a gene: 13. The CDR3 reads CASSPHTTGGLTTEAFF. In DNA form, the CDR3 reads TGCGCCAGCAGCCCTCACACGACAGGGGGCCTAACTACTGAAGCTTTCTTT.